A selection of T cell receptor beta chains follows, all from one sample in a study of regulatory T cells in long-lasting Graves disease. TCRdb recomputed calls from the multiplex PCR reads with MiXCR, one row per CDR3 protein. The sample lists approximately 400,000 distinct CDR3 sequences, about 20% occurring once. The source was peripheral blood mononuclear cells (PBMCs), collected when the disease was refractory, from a patient treated with antithyroid drugs. The origin of the receptors is a female donor with Graves disease. CDR3s include the opening cysteine and the closing phenylalanine or tryptophan. A D gene is named only where the DNA matches it firmly. Some rows have no size entry. The others give once, few or many, or a class for an expanded clone.

v_call	d_call	clone_size	j_call	cdr3_nt	cdr3_aa
TRBV10-3	.	many	TRBJ1-6	TGTGCCATCAGTGATGGGTCACCCCTCCACTTT	CAISDGSPLHF
TRBV11-2	.	many	TRBJ2-7	TGTGCCAGCAGCCGAACCGGGAGTTTATACGAGCAGTACTTC	CASSRTGSLYEQYF
TRBV3-1	.	many	TRBJ2-5	TGTGCCAGCAGCCGCGGAGGGCTAGAGACCCAGTACTTC	CASSRGGLETQYF
TRBV20-1	.	.	TRBJ2-7	TGCAGTGCTAGAGATCGCGGGGTTTACGAGCAGTACTTC	CSARDRGVYEQYF
TRBV11-3	.	many	TRBJ2-7	TGTGCCAGCAGCTTAGATGGGCCCTTGGACGAGCAGTACTTC	CASSLDGPLDEQYF
TRBV27	.	.	TRBJ1-1	TGTGCCAGCAGTTTACACGTGGGCACTGAAGCTTTCTTT	CASSLHVGTEAFF
TRBV5-5	TRBD1	.	TRBJ2-1	TGTGCCAGCAGCCCAACCGGGACAGGGGTTTACAATGAGCAGTTCTTC	CASSPTGTGVYNEQFF
TRBV7-9	TRBD1	.	TRBJ1-1	TGTGCCAGCAGCTTAGGCAGGGGGCCTACCGCGCACACTGAAGCTTTCTTT	CASSLGRGPTAHTEAFF
TRBV4-1	TRBD1	few	TRBJ2-7	TGCGCCAACAGCCAACCCGGGACAGGAGGTTACGAGCAGTACTTC	CANSQPGTGGYEQYF
TRBV11-1	.	many	TRBJ2-7	TGTGCCAGCAGCGACAGTCGGGACTTCTCCTACGAGCAGTACTTC	CASSDSRDFSYEQYF
TRBV28	.	many	TRBJ1-1	TGTGCCAGCAGTGCCCGGGACCTTAAAGGGACTGAAGCTTTCTTT	CASSARDLKGTEAFF
TRBV10-1	TRBD1	many	TRBJ2-5	TGCGCCAGCAGTGGACTCGGTACAGGGGGCACCCAGTACTTC	CASSGLGTGGTQYF
TRBV6-2/TRBV6-3	TRBD1	many	TRBJ2-6	TGTGCCAGCAGTTACCCTGACAGGGAGTACTCTGGGGCCAACGTCCTGACTTTC	CASSYPDREYSGANVLTF
TRBV6-5	.	few	TRBJ1-1	TGTGCCAACAGTTTCCCGAACTTGGACGGGAACACTGAAGCTTTCTTT	CANSFPNLDGNTEAFF
TRBV6-1	TRBD2	many	TRBJ2-2	TGTGCCAGCACTCAACCGGGACTAGCGTCCGGGGAGCTGTTTTTT	CASTQPGLASGELFF
TRBV7-3	.	few	TRBJ2-5	TGTGCCAGCAGCTTAACTCCGGGAGTTGGTGAGACCCAGTACTTC	CASSLTPGVGETQYF
TRBV6-1	.	.	TRBJ1-1	TGTGCCAGCAGAGACTCCCTAGAAGCTTTCTTT	CASRDSLEAFF
TRBV3-1	TRBD1	.	TRBJ1-6	TGTGCCAGCAGCCAACAGACCGGGACAGGGGATTCACCCCTCCACTTT	CASSQQTGTGDSPLHF
TRBV3-1	.	few	TRBJ1-5	TGTGCCAGCAGCCAAGGGACCACCAATCAGCCCCAGCATTTT	CASSQGTTNQPQHF
TRBV7-2	TRBD2	many	TRBJ2-5	TGTGCCAGCAGCTCCGGGGACTACCACCAAGAGACCCAGTACTTC	CASSSGDYHQETQYF
TRBV3-1	TRBD1	many	TRBJ1-5	TGTGCCAGCAGCCGAGGGGGCAGCAATCAGCCCCAGCATTTT	CASSRGGSNQPQHF
TRBV19	.	.	TRBJ1-1	TGTGCCAGTCGGGGCAGCGTAGATCTGTGGGACTTT	CASRGSVDLWDF
TRBV6-5	TRBD1	.	TRBJ1-2	TGTGCCAGCAGTTACCGGACAGGGCTTTATGGCTACACCTTC	CASSYRTGLYGYTF
TRBV7-3	.	.	TRBJ2-2	TGTGCCAGCAGCCCCACAGACACCACCGGGGAGCTGTTTTTT	CASSPTDTTGELFF
TRBV12-3/TRBV12-4	.	few	TRBJ1-3	TGTGCCAGCAGTTTATCGGGGTTTGCTGGAAACACCATATATTTT	CASSLSGFAGNTIYF
TRBV4-3	TRBD1	.	TRBJ2-7	TGCGCCAGCAGCCAAGTGGTCGGGCCCGGGACAGGGGTAGGCGAGCAGTACTTC	CASSQVVGPGTGVGEQYF
TRBV10-1	.	few	TRBJ2-7	TGCGCCAGCAGAACCACCGGGACGGACTACGAGCAGTACTTC	CASRTTGTDYEQYF
TRBV18	.	.	TRBJ1-1	TGTGCCAGCTCACCTCGCCCCGTTGAAGCTTTCTTT	CASSPRPVEAFF
TRBV12-3/TRBV12-4	TRBD2	many	TRBJ2-7	TGTGCCAGCAGTGCCAGACTAGCGGGAGCTGCGTACGAGCAGTACTTC	CASSARLAGAAYEQYF
TRBV30	.	.	TRBJ2-7	TGTGCCTGGAGTGACGGGCTTCCCTACGAGCAGTACTTC	CAWSDGLPYEQYF
TRBV7-2	TRBD1	.	TRBJ1-2	TGTGCCAGCAGGCGTACCGGGACAGGGGGCGTTGGCTACACCTTC	CASRRTGTGGVGYTF
TRBV7-9	TRBD1	.	TRBJ1-1	TGTGCCAGCAGCCAAACAGGGGATGTGGCTTTCTTT	CASSQTGDVAFF
TRBV10-3	.	.	TRBJ1-1	TGTGCCATCAGTCTGGACAGTAACACTGAAGCTTTCTTT	CAISLDSNTEAFF
TRBV20-1	TRBD1	.	TRBJ1-5	TGCAGTGCCCTGACAGGGGACCTCAATCAGCCCCAGCATTTT	CSALTGDLNQPQHF
TRBV11-3	TRBD1	.	TRBJ1-5	TGTGCCAGCAGCTCCCTTCCGGGACAGGGGAATCAGCCCCAGCATTTT	CASSSLPGQGNQPQHF
TRBV11-2	TRBD1	.	TRBJ1-3	TGTGCCAGCAGCTCCCGGGACAGGGCCGCCGGGAGTTCTGGAAACACCATATATTTT	CASSSRDRAAGSSGNTIYF
TRBV7-8	.	.	TRBJ1-4	TGTGCCAGCAGCTTAAACACAGCAACTAATGAAAAACTGTTTTTT	CASSLNTATNEKLFF
TRBV18	TRBD2	many	TRBJ2-5	TGTGCCAGCTCACCCCTAGCGGTCCAAGAGACCCAGTACTTC	CASSPLAVQETQYF
TRBV29-1	.	once	TRBJ1-2	TGCAGCGTTGAAGATGAGGGCGCCCGCTTTAGCTACACCTTC	CSVEDEGARFSYTF
TRBV28	TRBD1	many	TRBJ2-5	TGTGCCAGCAGTTTAGAGGACAGGGCGCAAGAGACCCAGTACTTC	CASSLEDRAQETQYF
TRBV6-1	.	.	TRBJ2-7	TGTGCCAGCAGTGGATCAGGGACCTACGAGCAGTACTTC	CASSGSGTYEQYF
TRBV15	.	few	TRBJ1-1	TGTGCCACCAGCAGAGATCCCGGGCTTTTGACTTTCTTT	CATSRDPGLLTFF
TRBV6-1	.	few	TRBJ2-7	TGTGCCAGCACCCCTTTAGGACGTCCGGAACCCATTTACTACGAGCAGTACTTC	CASTPLGRPEPIYYEQYF
TRBV30	.	many	TRBJ1-1	TGTGCCTGGAGTGATGGGTTAACTGAAGCTTTCTTT	CAWSDGLTEAFF
TRBV24-1	.	.	TRBJ2-2	TGTGCCACCCCGGCCGGCGGGGAGCTGTTTTTT	CATPAGGELFF
TRBV20-1	.	.	TRBJ1-2	TGCAGTGCTCCCCACTTCGGGGTTGAAGGCTACACCTTC	CSAPHFGVEGYTF
TRBV4-1	TRBD1	.	TRBJ2-7	TGCGCCAGCAGCCCGGGACAGGGGGGTGGAGAGCAGTACTTC	CASSPGQGGGEQYF